The clone carrying this T cell receptor (beta chain) was recorded a few times. As yet, its antigen is unknown. CDR3 length equals 14 residues. Trimming pared 10 bases from V and 1 base from J, leaving 16 bases between. cDNA molecules, individually, were tagged with unique molecular identifiers. TCRdb re-analysed the 5' RACE reads in MiXCR, keeping a single row per CDR3 protein. The profile shows 60,000 to 75,000 distinct CDR3 sequences, approximately 12% of them singletons. This entry is derived from a study of early T cells in non-severe SARS-CoV-2 infection. Study background: With bulk RNA from unsorted whole blood as input, sequencing yielded unpaired chains.

Study-wide points: Private and CD4 specificities were missed by VDJdb matching, skewed to anti-spike CD8.

The chain links TRBV12-3 or TRBV12-4 to TRBJ2-5; D gene unclear. Sequencing input: whole blood. The TCR comes from an adult who was a healthcare worker with PCR-confirmed SARS-CoV-2 infection or an uninfected control (not recorded which). This chain's CDR3 is CATSMGSPQETQYF. As DNA, the CDR3 is TGTGCCACCTCTATGGGGTCACCCCAAGAGACCCAGTACTTC.